This TCR beta chain emerged from a study of molecular identifiers for immune sequencing clone quantification. Study conclusions and caveats: For effector cells, clones above 20 RNA copies held over 97% of molecules; for naive cells, under 1%.

Of note for this clonotype: What it binds is unknown.

TCRdb used MiXCR to reprocess the PCR reads, holding one entry per CDR3 protein. This sample has roughly 320,000 distinct CDR3 sequences, with roughly 24% found just once. Germline assignment: CDR1 SGHAT and CDR2 FQNNGV. The CDR3 loop spans 12 amino acids. Trimming shortened V by 5 bases and J by 10 bases, and 12 bases separated the two germline ends. The chain joins TRBV11-2 to TRBJ2-1; D gene uncertain. The specimen sequenced was naive CD8+ T cells from blood, with Jurkat cell RNA spiked in. Subset defined: FACS-sorted CD8+CD4-CCR7+CD45RA+ naive T cells. The receptor comes from a human donor in good health. Some libraries in this study had Jurkat cell RNA spiked in. The CDR3 DNA reads TGTGCCAGCAGCCTCCTACACCAGGAGCAGTTCTTC. Residues: CASSLLHQEQFF.